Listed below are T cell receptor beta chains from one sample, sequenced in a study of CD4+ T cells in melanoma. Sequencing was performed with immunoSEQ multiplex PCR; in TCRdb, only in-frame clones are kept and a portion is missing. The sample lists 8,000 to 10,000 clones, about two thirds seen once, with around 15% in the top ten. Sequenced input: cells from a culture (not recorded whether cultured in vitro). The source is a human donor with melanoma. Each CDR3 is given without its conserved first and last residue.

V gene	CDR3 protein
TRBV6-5	ASSYGQAQF
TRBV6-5	ASSYLPGGVGETQY
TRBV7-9	ASSRKAGLDEKLF
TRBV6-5	ASSPGTGAYSPLH
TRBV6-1	ASSPDRLGEQY
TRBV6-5	ASSYSVGGDEQF
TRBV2	ASSGVGARYEQY
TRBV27	ASSFQGSDSPLH
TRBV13	ASSLRTSAANEQF
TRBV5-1	ASSLTSGAQETQY
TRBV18	ASSSQGGGQPQH
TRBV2	ASTIPLSYEQY
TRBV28	ASRGIESPLH
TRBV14	ASSLGPGQDSPLH
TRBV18	ASSPLQGMNTEAF
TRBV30	AWSALGQTDTGELF
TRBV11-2	ASSQGDRRYNEQF
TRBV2	ASGDTGAGYGYT
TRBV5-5	ASSGGAGRSYNEQF
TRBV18	ASSPVPGYEQF
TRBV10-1	ASRQQGNHVANEQF
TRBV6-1	ASRASGLSGEQY
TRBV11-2	ASSSYRSRDYGYT
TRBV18	ASSPPGQGAYEQY
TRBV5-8	ASSSRLAGYNEQF
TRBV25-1	ASRGQGGSSRKLF
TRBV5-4	ASSSDDYTEAF
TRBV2	ASSWQGRINQPQH
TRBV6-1	ASSGPTGASHIVYGYT
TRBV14	ASSTSPGQGASGNQPQH
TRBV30	ARTGARNTEAF
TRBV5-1	ASSLGPRGNSPLH
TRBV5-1	ASSLAVSRVNTEAF
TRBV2	ASSEASGGGHGYT
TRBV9	ASSAKGQLAPKSPSTDTQY
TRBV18	ASSPTAVDYGYT
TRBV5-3	ASSQGGGWNTEAF
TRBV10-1	ASSDSTLNTEAF
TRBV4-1	ASSQGAQGAIGNTIY
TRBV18	ASSPQYSGANVLT